Below, 12 T cell receptor beta chains from the same sample are listed, as sequenced in a study of blood T cells in healthy people across ages. Primed by a sample-barcoded 5' primer and a J-beta primer mix, a second PCR proceeded for 7 to 11 cycles. TCRdb reprocessed the 5' RACE reads with MiXCR, giving one entry per CDR3 protein. The sample has over 950,000 distinct CDR3 sequences, roughly 47% seen once. Sequencing input: blood. All receptors derive from a woman aged 60-70 years in good health.

This chain joins TRBV7-6 and TRBJ2-5; D ambiguous. The CDR3 covers 14 residues. The germline gives CDR1 SGHVS, CDR2 FNYEAQ. Trimming pared 2 bases from V and 4 bases from J, leaving 11 bases between. CDR3 coding DNA: TGTGCCAGCAGCTTAAAGGTGGAATCAGAGACCCAGTACTTC. Translating it yields CASSLKVESETQYF.

This rearrangement joins TRBV12-3 or TRBV12-4 to TRBJ2-7, with TRBD1 identical over 9 bases. The CDR3 consists of 15 residues. After removal of 3 bases from V and 1 base from J, the junction contained 4 bases not matched to a gene. The CDR3 sequence: CASSFVGQGSYEQYF. The CDR3 nucleotides read TGTGCCAGCAGTTTCGTGGGACAGGGATCCTACGAGCAGTACTTC.

J is TRBJ2-7 and V is TRBV28, with D hard to call. Per the germline V gene, CDR1 is MDHEN and CDR2 is SYDVKM. The CDR3 extends over 14 amino acids. The ends were cut back, 5 bases at V and 0 bases at J, with 11 bases in the middle. CDR3 DNA: TGTGCCAGCAGTGCCCCGAGCGTCTCCTACGAGCAGTACTTC. Residues: CASSAPSVSYEQYF.

The CDR3 is CASSSSGYSYNEQFF. DNA for the CDR3: TGTGCCAGCAGCTCGAGCGGCTACTCCTACAATGAGCAGTTCTTC. The V call is TRBV28, the J call TRBJ2-1; D possibly corresponds to TRBD2 (5 bases). The V gene lost 6 bases and the J gene lost 0 bases, with 12 bases spanning the gap. Looked up from germline, CDR1 is MDHEN and CDR2 is SYDVKM. The CDR3 covers 15 residues.

The chain is built from TRBV7-2 and TRBJ1-1; D is uncertain. Germline V lookup: CDR1 SGHTA, CDR2 FQGNSA. CDR3 size: 13 residues. V lost 5 bases to trimming and J lost 5 bases, with 12 bases between them. CDR3 sequence (DNA): TGTGCCAGCAGCGTAGGCGGGTATACTGAAGCTTTCTTT. Encoded protein: CASSVGGYTEAFF.

This clonotype showed up just a few times. This rearrangement joins TRBV29-1 to TRBJ2-7, with D unresolved. CDR1 and CDR2 (germline): SQVTM, ANQGSEA. The germline V and J ends were trimmed by 4 bases and 2 bases, with 6 bases remaining between them. The CDR3 has 11 residues. The CDR3 DNA is TGCAGCGTTGCGGTCACCTACGAGCAGTACTTC. This codes for CSVAVTYEQYF.

The gene calls are TRBV7-9 and TRBJ2-1; perhaps TRBD2 as D (6 bases). The CDR3 spans 15 residues. Trimming took off 0 bases at V and 10 bases at J, with 16 bases between the two ends. The germline V gene has CDR1 SEHNR and CDR2 FQNEAQ (reference sequence). The CDR3 protein is CASSLAPGLEGEQFF. In DNA, the CDR3 is TGTGCCAGCAGCTTAGCTCCGGGACTCGAAGGAGAGCAGTTCTTC.

The chain has TRBV4-1 and TRBJ2-3, with D possibly being TRBD2 (6 bases). The CDR3 consists of 14 residues. Germline V gives CDR1 MGHRA, CDR2 YSYEKL. The V end lost 3 bases, the J end lost 6 bases, and 13 bases lay between the germline ends. CDR3 sequence: CASSHGGLSDTQYF. DNA of the CDR3: TGCGCCAGCAGCCACGGGGGTTTATCGGATACGCAGTATTTT.

The V call is TRBV20-1, the J call TRBJ1-5; unclear D gene. V dropped 0 bases and J dropped 7 bases, with 16 bases sitting between them. Germline V lookup: CDR1 DFQATT, CDR2 SNEGSKA (reference sequence). This CDR3 has 15 amino acids. CDR3 amino acids: CSAREDGRNEQPQHF. CDR3 bases: TGCAGTGCTAGAGAAGATGGAAGGAACGAGCAGCCCCAGCATTTT.

This chain uses TRBV7-9 with TRBJ2-7, with D maybe TRBD2 (6 bases). There are 15 residues in the CDR3. Between the trimmed V and J ends, which lost 7 bases and 2 bases, there was a span of 18 bases. Germline values: CDR1 SEHNR, CDR2 FQNEAQ (reference sequence). The CDR3 sequence is CASIQAGRLAYEQYF. CDR3 coding DNA: TGTGCCAGCATCCAGGCGGGACGTCTAGCCTACGAGCAGTACTTC.

V usage is TRBV24-1 and J usage is TRBJ2-2; no clear D. V dropped 9 bases and J dropped 4 bases, with 11 bases sitting between them. Germline loops: CDR1 KGHDR, CDR2 SFDVKD. CDR3 length: 13 amino acids. The CDR3 bases are TGTGCCACCTTCTATCCTATCACCGGGGAGCTGTTTTTT. It yields the protein CATFYPITGELFF.

The V and J genes are TRBV29-1 and TRBJ2-7; 9 bases match TRBD2. Germline V gene lookup returns CDR1 SQVTM and CDR2 ANQGSEA. CDR3 length: 13 amino acids. J gave up 2 bases and V 7 bases, and 6 bases lay outside the gene matches. The CDR3 region has the DNA TGCAGCGCCAGGACTAGCGCTGCCTACGAGCAGTACTTC. Its translation is CSARTSAAYEQYF.